This entry lists 5 T cell receptor beta chains sequenced from one sample in a study of blood T cells in healthy people across ages. Combining a sample-barcoded 5' primer with a J-beta primer mix, a second PCR ran for about 7 to 11 cycles. TCRdb called the 5' RACE reads again in MiXCR, with one record for every CDR3 protein. Of fewer than 750,000 distinct CDR3 sequences in the sample, approximately 52% were seen once. The sequencing input was blood. The receptors originated from an elderly woman in good health.

This clonotype was seen only once. With a much larger clone just one base away, this may be a read error. The chain links TRBV11-1 to TRBJ2-3; D is possibly TRBD2 (5 bases). Germline-derived CDR1 and CDR2 are SGHAT and FQDESV (reference sequence). Trimming pared 8 bases from V and 7 bases from J, leaving 13 bases between. This CDR3 has 12 residues. The CDR3 loop reads CASGPTRNTQYF. DNA of the CDR3: TGTGCCAGCGGCCCTACTAGAAATACGCAGTATTTT.

The chain uses TRBV28 and TRBJ2-3, with D perhaps assigned TRBD1 or TRBD2 (5 bases each). This CDR3 is built from 16 residues. V dropped 2 bases and J dropped 1 base, with 13 bases sitting between them. Germline V gives CDR1 MDHEN, CDR2 SYDVKM. Here the CDR3 reads CASSLGLVGRTDTQYF. The CDR3 DNA is TGTGCCAGCAGTTTAGGTCTAGTGGGACGCACAGATACGCAGTATTTT.

V gene TRBV20-1 combines with J gene TRBJ2-3; 13 positions agree with TRBD2. There are 15 residues in the CDR3. V gave up 5 bases and J gave up 3 bases; unmatched junction bases: 5. Germline V CDR1 and CDR2: DFQATT, SNEGSKA (reference sequence). This CDR3 is CSASRTSGRTDTQYF. The DNA of the CDR3 is TGCAGTGCTTCGAGGACTAGCGGGAGAACAGATACGCAGTATTTT.

Comments on this clonotype: A much larger clone lies a single base off, so this may be a read error. The chain uses TRBV12-3 or TRBV12-4 and TRBJ2-3; 8 bases agree with TRBD2. The CDR3 totals 17 residues. V dropped 0 bases and J dropped 4; count of bases not matched to a gene: 9. CDR3 nucleotides: TGTGCCAGCAGTTTAGCGCGGCTAGCGGGCAGCGCAGATACGCAGTATTTT. Protein: CASSLARLAGSADTQYF.

The chain couples TRBV4-3 to TRBJ2-4, with TRBD1 matching over 8 bases. The DNA end lines up better with TRBJ2-5; the J call may be wrong. Germline V gives CDR1 LGHNA, CDR2 YSLEER. The CDR3 totals 15 residues. The CDR3 loop reads CASSQLRGPQETQYF. The CDR3 coding sequence is TGCGCCAGCAGCCAACTCAGGGGGCCCCAAGAGACCCAGTACTTC.